This T cell receptor (beta chain) stems from a study of early T cells in non-severe SARS-CoV-2 infection. V lost 1 base to trimming and J lost 4 bases; unmatched junction nucleotides: 2. This CDR3 spans 15 amino acids. Germline V lookup: CDR1 SGHAT, CDR2 FQDESV (reference sequence). This clonotype was counted a few times. TCRdb reprocessed the 5' RACE reads via MiXCR and lists one record per CDR3 protein. The table includes about 61,000 distinct CDR3 sequences, more than 10% detected once. The sample in question was whole blood, obtained at baseline. The genes are TRBV11-1 and TRBJ2-3, with 10 bases matching TRBD2. The sequence was obtained from an adult who was a healthcare worker with PCR-confirmed SARS-CoV-2 infection or an uninfected control (not recorded which). The donor label of this sample is uncertain. The DNA for the CDR3 is TGTGCCAGCAGCTTAGGGACTAGCGGATCAGATACGCAGTATTTT. Its protein product is CASSLGTSGSDTQYF. Using reference TRBV11-1 and TRBJ2-3 for the parts outside the CDR3, the full variable domain is EAEVAQSPRYKITEKSQAVAFWCDPISGHATLYWYRQILGQGPELLVQFQDESVVDDSQLPKDRFSAERLKGVDSTLKIQPAELGDSAMYLCASSLGTSGSDTQYFGPGTRLTVL.